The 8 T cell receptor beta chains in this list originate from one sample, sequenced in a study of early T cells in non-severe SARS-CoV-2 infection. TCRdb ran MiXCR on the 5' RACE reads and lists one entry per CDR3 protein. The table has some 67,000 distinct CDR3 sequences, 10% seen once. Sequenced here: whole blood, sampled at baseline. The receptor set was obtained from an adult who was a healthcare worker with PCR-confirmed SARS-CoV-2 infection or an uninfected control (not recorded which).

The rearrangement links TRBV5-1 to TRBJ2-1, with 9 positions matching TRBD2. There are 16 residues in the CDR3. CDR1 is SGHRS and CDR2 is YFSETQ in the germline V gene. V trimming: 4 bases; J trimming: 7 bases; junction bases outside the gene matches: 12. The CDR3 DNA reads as TGCGCCAGCAGCCCGGGAGGCGGGAGGGCCGGTAATGAGCAGTTCTTC. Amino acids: CASSPGGGRAGNEQFF.

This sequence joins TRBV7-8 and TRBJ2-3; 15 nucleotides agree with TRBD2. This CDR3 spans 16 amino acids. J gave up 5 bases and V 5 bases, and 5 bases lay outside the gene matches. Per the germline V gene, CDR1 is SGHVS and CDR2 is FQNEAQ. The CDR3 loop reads CASSGGLAGGIDTQYF. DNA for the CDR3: TGTGCCAGCAGCGGAGGACTAGCGGGAGGGATAGATACGCAGTATTTT.

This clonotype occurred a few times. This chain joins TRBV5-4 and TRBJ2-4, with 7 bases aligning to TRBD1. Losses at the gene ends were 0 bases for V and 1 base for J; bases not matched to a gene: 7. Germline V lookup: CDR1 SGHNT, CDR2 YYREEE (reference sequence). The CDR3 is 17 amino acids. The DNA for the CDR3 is TGTGCCAGCAGCTTGGGAGCTGACAGGGTGGCCAAAAACATTCAGTACTTC. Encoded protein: CASSLGADRVAKNIQYF.

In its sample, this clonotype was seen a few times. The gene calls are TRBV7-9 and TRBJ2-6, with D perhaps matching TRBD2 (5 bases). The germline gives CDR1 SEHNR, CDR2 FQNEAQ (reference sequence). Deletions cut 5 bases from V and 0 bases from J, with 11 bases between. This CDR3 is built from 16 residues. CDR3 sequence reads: CASSPRRGSGANVLTF. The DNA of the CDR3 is TGTGCCAGCAGCCCGCGACGGGGCTCTGGGGCCAACGTCCTGACTTTC.

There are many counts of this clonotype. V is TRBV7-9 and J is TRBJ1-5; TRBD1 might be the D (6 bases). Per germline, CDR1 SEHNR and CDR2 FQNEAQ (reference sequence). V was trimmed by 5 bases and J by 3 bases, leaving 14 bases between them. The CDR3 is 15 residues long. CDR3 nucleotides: TGTGCCAGCAGCCCCCCGGGGGGCCACAATCAGCCCCAGCATTTT. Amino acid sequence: CASSPPGGHNQPQHF.

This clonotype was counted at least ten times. CDR3 amino acids: CASSPTGTGYNEQFF. The CDR3 DNA is TGTGCCAGCAGTCCAACCGGGACAGGGTATAATGAGCAGTTCTTC. V is TRBV28 and J is TRBJ2-1; 9 bases map to TRBD1. Trimming removed 5 bases from V and 7 bases from J; junction bases left unmatched: 9. Germline V CDR1 and CDR2: MDHEN, SYDVKM. CDR3 length: 15 residues.

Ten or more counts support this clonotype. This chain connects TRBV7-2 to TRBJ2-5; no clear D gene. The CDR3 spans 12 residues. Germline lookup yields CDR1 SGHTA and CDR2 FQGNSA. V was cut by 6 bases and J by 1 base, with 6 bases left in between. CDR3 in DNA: TGTGCCAGCAGACGGCCCCAAGAGACCCAGTACTTC. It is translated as CASRRPQETQYF.

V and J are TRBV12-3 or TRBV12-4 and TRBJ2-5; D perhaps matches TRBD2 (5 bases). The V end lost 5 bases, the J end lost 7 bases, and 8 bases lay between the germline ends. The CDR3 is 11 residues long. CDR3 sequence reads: CASSEGATQYF. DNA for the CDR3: TGTGCCAGCAGTGAGGGTGCGACCCAGTACTTC.